These T cell receptor beta chains were read from a single sample in a study of response to subunit inactivated influenza vaccine. One entry per CDR3 protein, called by TCRdb with MiXCR from the RT-PCR reads. The sample records roughly 550,000 distinct CDR3 sequences, under 25% being singletons. These data were also filed under a second study, of T cells expressing NK-cell markers.

The sequencing here drew on CD4+ T cells sorted from PBMCs, taken about 13 days after vaccination. The source is a man aged 45-65 years who received an inactivated influenza vaccine. Each CDR3 is given without its conserved first and last residue. The order of the fields is J gene, V gene, CDR3 protein.

>TRBJ2-4|TRBV2
ASSGGAKNIQY
>TRBJ2-7|TRBV4-2
ASSQEGGKSYEQY
>TRBJ1-6|TRBV12-3/TRBV12-4
ASRPAAGFGSPLH
>TRBJ2-5|TRBV5-5
ASSSGTGGEETQY
>TRBJ2-1|TRBV20-1
SASAGASGYNEQF
>TRBJ2-3|TRBV7-3
ASSLGFETDTQY
>TRBJ2-1|TRBV29-1
SARDRGRNEQF
>TRBJ2-5|TRBV2
ASSATVQETQY
>TRBJ2-5|TRBV29-1
SGGTGSETQY
>TRBJ2-1|TRBV3-1
ASSLAGTGRDEQF
>TRBJ1-5|TRBV6-2/TRBV6-3
ASSRDRGFNPQH
>TRBJ2-3|TRBV5-1
ASGNRGAGTDTQY
>TRBJ2-3|TRBV5-1
ASSFTTLLADRADTQY
>TRBJ2-7|TRBV5-6
ASTIGRASYEQY
>TRBJ2-5|TRBV15
ATSRAGGTKTQY
>TRBJ2-5|TRBV29-1
SVGGGGPQETQY
>TRBJ2-2|TRBV12-5
ASGFAVGLAGPGELF
>TRBJ2-2|TRBV6-5
ASSYSLAGGPSGELF
>TRBJ1-6|TRBV4-3
ASSHIAGTGVSPLH
>TRBJ1-2|TRBV4-2
ASSQVAGSPRGYT
>TRBJ2-7|TRBV30
ACASVAPIYEQY
>TRBJ2-1|TRBV5-1
ASSPPASNNNEQF
>TRBJ2-2|TRBV4-3
ASSQDLGLRAGAGELF
>TRBJ2-5|TRBV9
ASSARGQGGQETQY
>TRBJ2-7|TRBV20-1
SANGDGSSYEQY
>TRBJ2-3|TRBV12-3/TRBV12-4
ASSSGWMGTDTQY
>TRBJ1-2|TRBV7-9
ASSLDGGAASYGYT
>TRBJ2-3|TRBV18
ASSPPIGKTGSDTQY
>TRBJ2-1|TRBV6-2/TRBV6-3
ASAGPVGNEQF
>TRBJ2-3|TRBV28
ASSLASSVSNTDTQY
>TRBJ2-3|TRBV12-3/TRBV12-4
ASRRGRGADTQY